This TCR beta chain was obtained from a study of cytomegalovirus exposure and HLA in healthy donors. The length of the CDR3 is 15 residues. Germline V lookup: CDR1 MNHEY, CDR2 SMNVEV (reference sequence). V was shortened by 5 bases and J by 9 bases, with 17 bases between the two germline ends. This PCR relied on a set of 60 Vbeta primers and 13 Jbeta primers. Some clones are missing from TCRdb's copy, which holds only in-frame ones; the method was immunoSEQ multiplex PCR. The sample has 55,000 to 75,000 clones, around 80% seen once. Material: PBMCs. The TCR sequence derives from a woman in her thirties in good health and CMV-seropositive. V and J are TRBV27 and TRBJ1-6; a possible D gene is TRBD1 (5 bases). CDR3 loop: CASSVTGTLPSPLHF. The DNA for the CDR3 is TGTGCCAGCAGTGTAACCGGGACTTTACCTTCACCCCTCCACTTT.